What follows are 20 T cell receptor beta chains derived from one specimen sequenced in a study of T cell responses to AZD1222 COVID-19 vaccine. Assay: immunoSEQ multiplex PCR; the TCRdb copy retains only in-frame clones and omits some. The profile shows more than 95,000 clones, approximately 90% of them singletons. Sequenced here: peripheral blood, sampled on day 0 of AZD1222 vaccination. Every receptor here comes from an adult in good health.

The chain is built from TRBV5-1 and TRBJ2-5, with D possibly matching TRBD1 (6 bases). The V gene lost 2 bases and the J gene lost 2 bases, with 7 bases spanning the gap. This CDR3 has 13 residues. CDR1 is SGHRS, CDR2 YFSETQ, per germline. The chain's CDR3 is CASSFGQQETQYF. The CDR3 DNA sequence: TGCGCCAGCAGCTTCGGACAGCAAGAGACCCAGTACTTC.

This clone was picked up a small number of times. This sequence joins TRBV3-1 (or the pseudogene TRBV3-2) and TRBJ1-5; TRBD1 aligns across 8 bases. The CDR3 is 16 amino acids. Germline V gene data show CDR1 as LGHDT and CDR2 as YNNKEL (reference sequence). Germline trimming cut 1 base from V and 5 bases from J; bases unmatched to any gene: 7. The CDR3 DNA follows: TGTGCCAGCAGCCAAGGCGCAGGGGGCCTCTATCAGCCCCAGCATTTT. Protein product: CASSQGAGGLYQPQHF.

This chain connects TRBV27 to TRBJ2-2; 9 bases are shared with TRBD2. The CDR3 is 13 amino acids. CDR1 is MNHEY, CDR2 SMNVEV, per germline (reference sequence). After removal of 8 bases from V and 9 bases from J, the junction contained 7 bases not matched to a gene. This chain's CDR3 is CASSRGGPWELFF. The CDR3 DNA sequence: TGTGCCAGCTCGCGGGGGGGTCCCTGGGAGCTGTTTTTT.

This chain joins TRBV18 and TRBJ1-3, with D perhaps matching TRBD1 (6 bases). Trimming pared 6 bases from V and 3 bases from J, leaving 15 bases between. This CDR3 region has 15 residues. Germline assignment: CDR1 KGHSH and CDR2 LQKENI. The CDR3: CASSHRQVDGNTIYF. DNA of the CDR3: TGTGCCAGCTCCCACAGACAGGTTGATGGAAACACCATATATTTT.

The chain links TRBV19 to TRBJ2-2; TRBD1 matches 9 bases. The CDR3 runs 14 residues. Germline V gives CDR1 LNHDA, CDR2 SQIVND (reference sequence). V shed 4 bases, J shed 5 bases, and the junction held 2 bases outside the gene matches. The CDR3 DNA reads TGTGCCAGTAGTACCGGGACAGGGACCGGGGAGCTGTTTTTT. This sequence encodes CASSTGTGTGELFF.

This chain connects TRBV7-6 to TRBJ2-2; 11 bases are a match to TRBD2. The V segment lost 6 bases and the J segment 4 bases; nucleotides outside the gene matches: 7. From germline, CDR1 is SGHVS and CDR2 FNYEAQ. The CDR3 has 16 residues. CDR3 loop: CASRRLAGWATGELFF. Here the CDR3 DNA reads TGTGCCAGCAGAAGACTAGCGGGATGGGCCACCGGGGAGCTGTTTTTT.

The gene calls are TRBV27 and TRBJ1-6; 7 bases align to TRBD1. Germline CDR1 is MNHEY and CDR2 is SMNVEV (reference sequence). With V trimmed by 0 bases and J by 7 bases, 12 bases remained unmatched. This CDR3 region has 18 residues. For the CDR3, the DNA is TGTGCCAGCAGTTTATCGAGACAGGGAGAACTCGTCAATTCACCCCTCCACTTT. Its translation: CASSLSRQGELVNSPLHF.

The V and J genes are TRBV15 and TRBJ1-4; a possible D gene is TRBD1 (5 bases). Germline CDR1 reads LNHNV; CDR2 reads YYDKDF (reference sequence). V was trimmed by 0 bases and J by 1 base, leaving 9 bases between them. The CDR3 runs 16 residues. CDR3 loop: CATSRDQGKTNEKLFF. The CDR3 coding sequence is TGTGCCACCAGCAGAGATCAGGGTAAAACTAATGAAAAACTGTTTTTT.

The J gene is TRBJ1-4, the V gene TRBV2, with D possibly TRBD1 on 5 matching bases. The CDR3 totals 14 residues. Per germline, CDR1 SNHLY and CDR2 FYNNEI. V lost 5 bases, J lost 2 bases, and 9 bases lay in between. The CDR3: CASSPGRTNEKLFF. The CDR3 DNA is TGTGCCAGCAGTCCAGGGAGGACTAATGAAAAACTGTTTTTT.

This sequence joins TRBV7-9 and TRBJ2-1; 10 bases match TRBD2. Germline V gene sequence: CDR1 SEHNR, CDR2 FQNEAQ (reference sequence). Unmatched junction bases numbered 7, after V lost 4 bases and J lost 10 bases. The CDR3 covers 14 residues. The CDR3 DNA reads as TGTGCCAGCAGCTCCAGCGGGAGGGGGGCGGAGCAGTTCTTC. Protein: CASSSSGRGAEQFF.

The chain couples TRBV6-6 to TRBJ2-7; 9 positions agree with TRBD2. This CDR3 comprises 15 residues. Germline V gene sequence: CDR1 MNHNY, CDR2 SVGAGI (reference sequence). The junction had 9 bases not matched to a gene; V was cut back by 6 bases and J by 3 bases. CDR3 in DNA: TGTGCCAGCAGACCCACTAGCGGGCTTATCTACGAGCAGTACTTC. It yields the protein CASRPTSGLIYEQYF.

V and J are TRBV28 and TRBJ1-2, with 8 positions matching TRBD1. Germline CDR1 and CDR2: MDHEN and SYDVKM. V shed 4 bases and J 0 bases; nucleotides not matched to a gene: 4. CDR3 size: 15 residues. DNA of the CDR3: TGTGCCAGCAGTTCTTGGGACAGGCCTAACTATGGCTACACCTTC. It is translated as CASSSWDRPNYGYTF.

V gene TRBV20-1 combines with J gene TRBJ2-7; D unclear. CDR3 length equals 11 residues. In germline, CDR1 is DFQATT, CDR2 SNEGSKA (reference sequence). Trimming removed 2 bases from V and 7 bases from J, with 9 bases in between. The CDR3 sequence is CSARRNWEQYF. The CDR3 nucleotides read TGCAGTGCTAGACGTAACTGGGAGCAGTACTTC.

CDR3 loop: CASSPRLAGGTYEQYF. The CDR3 coding sequence is TGTGCCAGTAGTCCCAGACTAGCGGGGGGTACCTACGAGCAGTACTTC. The V and J genes are TRBV19 and TRBJ2-7; TRBD2 aligns across 13 bases. The CDR3 is 16 residues long. Germline V lookup: CDR1 LNHDA, CDR2 SQIVND (reference sequence). Germline trimming cut 5 bases from V and 2 bases from J; bases unmatched to any gene: 6.

The V gene is TRBV11-2, the J gene TRBJ1-6; D remains ambiguous. Trimming shortened V by 3 bases and J by 0 bases, and 6 bases separated the two germline ends. The CDR3 has 15 amino acids. The germline V gene has CDR1 SGHAT and CDR2 FQNNGV. CDR3 loop: CASSFRSSYNSPLHF. The CDR3 DNA follows: TGTGCCAGCAGCTTCCGGAGCTCCTATAATTCACCCCTCCACTTT.

In DNA form, the CDR3 reads TGTGCCAGCAGTTCCCACCCCCCCCTCCTACTAGCGGGAGGACAAGAGACCCAGTACTTC. This gives the protein CASSSHPPLLLAGGQETQYF. V gene TRBV27 combines with J gene TRBJ2-5; 12 positions agree with TRBD2. CDR1 is MNHEY, CDR2 SMNVEV, per germline (reference sequence). Trimming at V came to 4 bases and at J to 2 bases, leaving 17 bases not matched to a gene. The CDR3 runs to 20 residues.

This chain connects TRBV28 to TRBJ2-5, with D uncertain. The V gene's germline CDR1 is MDHEN and CDR2 SYDVKM. V was pared by 1 base and J by 4 bases, with 4 bases between. The CDR3 has 12 residues. The CDR3 DNA reads as TGTGCCAGCAGTTTATTGGGAGAGACCCAGTACTTC. This codes for CASSLLGETQYF.

The chain couples TRBV5-6 to TRBJ1-2; the D is unclear. CDR1 is SGHDT and CDR2 is YYEEEE in the germline V gene. The CDR3 is made up of 18 amino acids. Trimming removed 0 bases at V and 0 bases at J, with 18 bases between. CDR3 coding DNA: TGTGCCAGCAGCTTGGTCTCCACTCGGCTGGGAGCTAACTATGGCTACACCTTC. Residues: CASSLVSTRLGANYGYTF. Combining the CDR3 with reference TRBV5-6 and TRBJ1-2 gives the whole variable domain DAGVTQSPTHLIKTRGQQVTLRCSPKSGHDTVSWYQQALGQGPQFIFQYYEEEERQRGNFPDRFSGHQFPNYSSELNVNALLLGDSALYLCASSLVSTRLGANYGYTFGSGTRLTVV.

The rearrangement links TRBV29-1 to TRBJ2-5, with D tentatively TRBD2 (5 bases). This CDR3 spans 14 amino acids. Trimming removed 6 bases at V and 7 bases at J, with 21 bases between. Per germline, CDR1 SQVTM and CDR2 ANQGSEA. CDR3 sequence: CSVRFSAQTGTQYF. In nucleotides, the CDR3 is TGCAGCGTGCGATTTAGCGCCCAGACGGGGACCCAGTACTTC.

V is TRBV2 and J is TRBJ1-1; D call uncertain. Between the trimmed V and J ends, which lost 4 bases and 8 bases, there was a span of 14 bases. The CDR3 covers 13 residues. Germline lookup yields CDR1 SNHLY and CDR2 FYNNEI. The CDR3 protein is CASSGAGQTEAFF. In DNA, the CDR3 is TGTGCCAGCAGTGGCGCGGGCCAAACGGAAGCTTTCTTT.